The source of this T cell receptor beta chain is a study of T cells in Graves' hyperthyroidism and ophthalmopathy. Study in general: Staff took peripheral blood when the initial diagnosis was made, before any treatment began.

Graves' hyperthyroidism qualified as stable when ophthalmopathy did not progress within 18 months. Hyperthyroidism, newly diagnosed and lasting under 2 months, affected patients aged 18 to 65. Orbital computed tomography and thyroid ultrasound, together with serum TRAb and thyroxine and clinical symptoms, were used for diagnoses. The CDR3 covers 13 residues. CDR1 and CDR2 from the germline V gene are DFQATT and SNEGSKA (reference sequence). V was shortened by 4 bases and J by 4 bases, with 13 bases between the two germline ends. Researchers took RNA transcripts and amplified the TCR beta CDR3 regions from them. First-round RT-PCR with HTBI primers amplified the TCR CDR3 region. One entry per CDR3 protein, called by TCRdb with MiXCR from the multiplex PCR reads. The data hold about 570,000 distinct CDR3 sequences, with 14% observed a single time. Only a few counts were recorded for this clonotype.

The receptor was isolated from a woman aged 40 to 50 with Graves' hyperthyroidism. Sequencing was performed on blood. The rearrangement uses TRBV20-1 and TRBJ1-2; a possible D gene is TRBD1 (5 bases). The CDR3 nucleotides read TGCAGTGCTAAACGGCAGGGCCTCTATGGCTACACCTTC. It is translated as CSAKRQGLYGYTF.